The sample holds one count of the clone carrying this TCR beta chain. Time point specified: pre-reinfection, 55 to 20 weeks before reinfection detection. The sorted cells went straight to TCR sequencing with no prior in vitro expansion. The data were obtained in a study of memory CD8 T cells in hepatitis C reinfection. For the study at large: Pre-reinfection samples were taken 55 to 20 weeks before detection.

Repertoires were generated with immunoSEQ multiplex PCR, while TCRdb's copy carries only in-frame clones and drops some. The sample has 50,000 or so clones, roughly nine tenths seen once. The receptor's source is a man aged 18 to 29 with hepatitis C virus infection. Sequencing input: naive CD8+ T cells sorted from blood.

CDR3 sequence reads: CASSSAGNTLTGELFF. The CDR3 DNA is TGTGCCAGCAGCTCAGCCGGGAACACTTTAACCGGGGAGCTGTTTTTT. The V gene is TRBV13, the J gene TRBJ2-2; the D gene is possibly TRBD2 (5 bases). Germline lookup yields CDR1 PRHDT and CDR2 FYEKMQ (reference sequence). The CDR3 covers 16 residues. V lost 4 bases to trimming and J lost 5 bases, with 17 bases between them.